This T cell receptor (beta chain) was found in a study (dated by TCRdb to the mid-2010s). Regarding the research as a whole: The study examined whether tumor-infiltrating Tregs in breast cancer are drawn from blood Tregs or arise in situ by conversion from other CD4+ T cell subsets.

The cysteine opens and the phenylalanine closes a CDR3 of 13 amino acids. Only the CDR3 DNA is retained, 39 bases long and in frame from the first base. Per the germline V gene, SGHTA is the CDR1 and FQGNSA is the CDR2. The Miltenyi Naive CD4+ T Cell Isolation kit was used to purify naive CD4+ T cells, and CD25 microbeads were used to remove Tregs. Tregs, naive and memory CD4+ T cells from tumor, blood and ipsilateral draining lymph nodes of a few breast cancer patients underwent full-length TCR alpha and beta sequencing. Tumor tissue, along with lymph nodes from ipsilateral axillary dissection, was perfused with PBS, minced, and then digested using collagenase I and hyaluronidase. FACS confirmed that the sorted cell populations were more than 90% pure. Amplification of full-length TCR variable regions was done by 5' RACE PCR using constant-region reverse primers, and this step was followed by semi-nested PCR with Nested Universal Primer A. The ReliaPrep RNA Cell Miniprep System was used to extract total RNA, which was then reverse transcribed into 5'RACE-ready cDNA with the SMARTer RACE 5'/3' Kit. Full-length TCR alpha and beta libraries were barcoded with multiplex adaptors and sequenced on an Illumina MiSeq. The authors processed their data as follows. For each of nine subset-tissue groups, sequencing data from the five patients were pooled, and the groups were compared by unsupervised clustering of TCR gene usage. The Morisita-Horn index was used to calculate repertoire similarity, with shared sequences weighted according to their contribution to each repertoire. Using fastp at Q25 and MiXCR, TCRdb reprocessed the public reads and kept productive beta chains. Rows are unified per CDR3 protein, each entry keeping the most common DNA and genes. For this entry, the V and J calls and clone size follow TCRdb and not the study's own pipeline. The sample table holds just over 60,000 distinct CDR3 sequences, of which around 30% were seen once. Approximately 2.2% of the sample is held by the ten biggest clonotypes.

As regards this clonotype: Its antigen is currently not known. A read error may account for a junction end that differs from germline.

Results and caveats for the whole study, not just this receptor: Tumor memory CD4+ T cell TCR gene usage clustered with blood and lymph node memory CD4+ cells and lymph node naive CD4+ cells. The greatest overlap of tumor-infiltrating Treg TCR alpha and beta sequences was with tumor naive CD4+ T cells, followed next by blood naive CD4+ T cells. The validation in the larger cohort was limited to a single TCR beta V-J rearrangement instead of whole repertoires.

The sequencing sample was made of tumor-infiltrating naive CD4+ T cells sorted from the breast tumor. The sample's cell subset or site label, decoded: naive CD4+ T cells, CD4+CD45RA+CD25-. The sequence was obtained from a female donor with breast cancer. Recombination joined TRBV7-2 with TRBJ2-7, with the D gene uncertain. The sequence in DNA is TGTGTCAGCAGCTTAGGTCGTACCTACGAGCAGTACTTC. This yields the protein CVSSLGRTYEQYF.